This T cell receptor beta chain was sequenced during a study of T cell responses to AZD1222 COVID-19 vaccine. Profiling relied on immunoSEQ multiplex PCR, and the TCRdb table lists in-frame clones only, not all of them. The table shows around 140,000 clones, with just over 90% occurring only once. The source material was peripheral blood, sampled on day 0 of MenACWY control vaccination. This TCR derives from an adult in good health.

For the CDR3, the DNA is TGTGCCAGCTCACCTTCGACAGGGTTACACTACAATGAGCAGTTCTTC. It yields the protein CASSPSTGLHYNEQFF. The chain has TRBV18 and TRBJ2-1; TRBD1 matches 7 bases. V lost 3 bases to trimming and J lost 3 bases; unmatched junction nucleotides: 8. The CDR3 spans 16 residues. Germline CDR1 KGHSH, CDR2 LQKENI.